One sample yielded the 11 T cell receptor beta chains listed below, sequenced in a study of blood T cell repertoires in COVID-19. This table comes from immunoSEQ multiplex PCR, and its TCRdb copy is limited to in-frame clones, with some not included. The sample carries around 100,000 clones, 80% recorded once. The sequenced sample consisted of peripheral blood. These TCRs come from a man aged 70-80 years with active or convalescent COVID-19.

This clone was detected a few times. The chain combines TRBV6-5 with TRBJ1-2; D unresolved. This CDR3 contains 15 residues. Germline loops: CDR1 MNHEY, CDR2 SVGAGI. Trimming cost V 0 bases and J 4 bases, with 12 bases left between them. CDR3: CASSYSSQRSYGYTF. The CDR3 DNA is TGTGCCAGCAGTTACTCGAGTCAGAGGAGCTATGGCTACACCTTC.

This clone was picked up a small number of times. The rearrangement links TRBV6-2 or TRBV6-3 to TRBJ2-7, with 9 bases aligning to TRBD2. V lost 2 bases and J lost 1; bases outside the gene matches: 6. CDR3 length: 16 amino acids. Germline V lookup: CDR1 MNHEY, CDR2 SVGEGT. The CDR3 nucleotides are TGTGCCAGCAGTTACCTACCCCTAGCGGGGTCCTACGAGCAGTACTTC. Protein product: CASSYLPLAGSYEQYF.

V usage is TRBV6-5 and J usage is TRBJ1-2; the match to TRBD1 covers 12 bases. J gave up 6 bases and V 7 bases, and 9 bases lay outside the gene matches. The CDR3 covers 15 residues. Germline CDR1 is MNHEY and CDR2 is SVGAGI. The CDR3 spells CASTSLRDRGHGYTF. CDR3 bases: TGTGCCAGCACCAGCCTCCGGGACAGGGGGCATGGCTACACCTTC.

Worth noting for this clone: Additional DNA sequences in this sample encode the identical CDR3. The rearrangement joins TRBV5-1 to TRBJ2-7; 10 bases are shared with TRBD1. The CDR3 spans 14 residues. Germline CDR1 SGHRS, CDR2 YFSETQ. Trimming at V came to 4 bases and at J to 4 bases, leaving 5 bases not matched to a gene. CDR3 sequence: CASSLGQGGYEQYF. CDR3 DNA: TGCGCCAGCAGCCTAGGACAGGGGGGGTACGAGCAGTACTTC.

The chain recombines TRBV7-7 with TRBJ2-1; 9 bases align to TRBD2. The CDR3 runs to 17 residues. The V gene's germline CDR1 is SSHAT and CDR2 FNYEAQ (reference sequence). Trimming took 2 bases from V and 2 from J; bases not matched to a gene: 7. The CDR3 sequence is CASSLTAGGLPYNEQFF. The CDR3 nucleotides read TGTGCCAGCAGCTTAACAGCGGGGGGCCTTCCCTACAATGAGCAGTTCTTC.

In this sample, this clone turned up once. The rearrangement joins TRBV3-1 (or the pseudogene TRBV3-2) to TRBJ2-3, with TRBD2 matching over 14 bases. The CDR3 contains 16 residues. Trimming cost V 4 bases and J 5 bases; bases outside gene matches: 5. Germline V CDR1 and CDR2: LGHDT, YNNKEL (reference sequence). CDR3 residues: CASSLQTSGGVDTQYF. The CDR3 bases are TGTGCCAGCAGCCTACAGACTAGCGGGGGGGTAGATACGCAGTATTTT.

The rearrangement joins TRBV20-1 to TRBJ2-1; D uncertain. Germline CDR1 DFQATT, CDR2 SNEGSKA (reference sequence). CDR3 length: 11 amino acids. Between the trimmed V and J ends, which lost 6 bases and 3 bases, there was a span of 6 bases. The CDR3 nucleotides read TGCAGTGCCAGACTCTACAATGAGCAGTTCTTC. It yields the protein CSARLYNEQFF.

CDR3 residues: CASTQTINNSPLHF. The CDR3 DNA reads TGTGCCAGTACTCAAACAATAAATAATTCACCCCTCCACTTT. This sequence joins TRBV19 and TRBJ1-6, with D unresolved. Germline V gene data show CDR1 as LNHDA and CDR2 as SQIVND (reference sequence). The germline V and J ends were trimmed by 7 bases and 5 bases, with 12 bases remaining between them. The CDR3 covers 14 residues.

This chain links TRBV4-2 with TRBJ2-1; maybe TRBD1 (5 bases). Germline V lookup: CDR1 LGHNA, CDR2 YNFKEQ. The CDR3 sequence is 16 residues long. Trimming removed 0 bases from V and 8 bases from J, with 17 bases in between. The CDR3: CASSQDGHGTVDEQFF. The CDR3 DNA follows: TGTGCCAGCAGCCAAGATGGACATGGAACTGTGGATGAGCAGTTCTTC.

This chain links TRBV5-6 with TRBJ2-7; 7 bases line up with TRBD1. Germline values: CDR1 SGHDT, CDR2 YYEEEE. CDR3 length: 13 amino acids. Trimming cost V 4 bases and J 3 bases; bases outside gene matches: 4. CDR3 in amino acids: CASSKGASYEQYF. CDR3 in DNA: TGTGCCAGCAGCAAGGGGGCCAGCTACGAGCAGTACTTC.

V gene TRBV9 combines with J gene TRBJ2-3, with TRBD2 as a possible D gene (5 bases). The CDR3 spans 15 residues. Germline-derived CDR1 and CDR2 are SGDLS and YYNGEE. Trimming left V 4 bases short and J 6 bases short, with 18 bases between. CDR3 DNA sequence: TGTGCCAGCAGCCCCGGGATCCCAGTGACGGATACGCAGTATTTT. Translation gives CASSPGIPVTDTQYF.